The rows below give T cell receptor beta chains drawn from one sample of a study of beta chain features in type 1 diabetes. Profiling relied on immunoSEQ multiplex PCR, and the TCRdb table lists in-frame clones only, not all of them. The sample yields hundreds of thousands of clones, around 68% seen once. The sequenced sample consisted of naive CD4+ T cells from blood. These receptors all stem from a young man in good health. Each CDR3 is given with its conserved first and last residue. Each record gives: V gene, J gene, clone size, D gene, CDR3 protein, CDR3 DNA. The D gene is left open where the match is weak. Clone size is not always given. Where it is, it says once, few, many or a class for expanded clones.

V: TRBV25-1; J: TRBJ2-7; size: -; D: TRBD1; CDR3: CASIGQGSYGEQYF; DNA: TGTGCCAGCATCGGACAGGGAAGCTACGGAGAGCAGTACTTC
V: TRBV9; J: TRBJ2-1; size: -; D: -; CDR3: CASSVVAGLSYNEQFF; DNA: TGTGCCAGCAGCGTAGTGGCGGGGCTCTCCTACAATGAGCAGTTCTTC
V: TRBV30; J: TRBJ2-1; size: -; D: TRBD2; CDR3: CAWSAPLAGVRNEQFF; DNA: TGTGCCTGGAGTGCCCCCCTAGCGGGAGTTAGAAATGAGCAGTTCTTC
V: TRBV30; J: TRBJ2-1; size: few; D: TRBD1; CDR3: CAWSGQGNEQFF; DNA: TGTGCCTGGAGTGGACAGGGGAATGAGCAGTTCTTC
V: TRBV30; J: TRBJ2-3; size: -; D: -; CDR3: CAWSRDSNTQYF; DNA: TGTGCCTGGAGCAGGGACTCCAATACGCAGTATTTT
V: TRBV5-4; J: TRBJ2-4; size: -; D: TRBD1; CDR3: CASSFQGTGGDIQYF; DNA: TGTGCCAGCAGCTTTCAGGGGACAGGTGGGGACATTCAGTACTTC
V: TRBV30; J: TRBJ2-3; size: -; D: TRBD2; CDR3: CAWKIAGGDTQYF; DNA: TGTGCCTGGAAAATAGCGGGAGGGGATACGCAGTATTTT
V: TRBV30; J: TRBJ1-6; size: -; D: -; CDR3: CAWSEGKGGSPLHF; DNA: TGTGCCTGGAGCGAGGGAAAGGGAGGTTCACCCCTCCACTTT
V: TRBV4-1; J: TRBJ2-1; size: few; D: -; CDR3: CASSRGRYEQFF; DNA: TGCGCCAGCAGCCGAGGGCGTTATGAGCAGTTCTTC
V: TRBV7-2; J: TRBJ2-6; size: -; D: -; CDR3: CASSRSSGANVLTF; DNA: TGTGCCAGCAGCCGAAGCTCTGGGGCCAACGTCCTGACTTTC
V: TRBV6-5; J: TRBJ2-7; size: -; D: TRBD2; CDR3: CASSRTSGAYEQYF; DNA: TGTGCCAGCAGCCGCACTAGCGGTGCCTACGAGCAGTACTTC
V: TRBV25-1; J: TRBJ2-1; size: -; D: -; CDR3: CASSEVSYNEQFF; DNA: TGTGCCAGCAGTGAGGTTTCCTACAATGAGCAGTTCTTC
V: TRBV6-5; J: TRBJ2-2; size: -; D: -; CDR3: CASSRQDTGELFF; DNA: TGTGCCAGCAGCCGCCAAGACACCGGGGAGCTGTTTTTT
V: TRBV30; J: TRBJ2-3; size: -; D: -; CDR3: CAWSGQSTDTQYF; DNA: TGTGCCTGGAGTGGACAGAGCACAGATACGCAGTATTTT
V: TRBV30; J: TRBJ2-7; size: -; D: -; CDR3: CAWATAAYEQYF; DNA: TGTGCCTGGGCGACAGCCGCCTACGAGCAGTACTTC
V: TRBV5-6; J: TRBJ2-7; size: -; D: -; CDR3: CASSLGHLREQYF; DNA: TGTGCCAGCAGCTTGGGACATCTCAGGGAGCAGTACTTC
V: TRBV7-2; J: TRBJ2-3; size: once; D: TRBD1; CDR3: CASSYGQGPFRTDTQYF; DNA: TGTGCCAGCAGCTATGGACAGGGACCCTTTCGCACAGATACGCAGTATTTT
V: TRBV7-2; J: TRBJ2-7; size: -; D: -; CDR3: CASSLNQYEQYF; DNA: TGTGCCAGCAGCTTAAACCAGTACGAGCAGTACTTC
V: TRBV5-6; J: TRBJ2-1; size: few; D: -; CDR3: CATSARGSYNEQFF; DNA: TGTGCAACATCGGCCAGGGGCTCCTACAATGAGCAGTTCTTC
V: TRBV7-9; J: TRBJ2-7; size: -; D: -; CDR3: CASSPWSRGTYEQYF; DNA: TGTGCCAGCAGCCCCTGGAGTCGCGGGACCTACGAGCAGTACTTC
V: TRBV28; J: TRBJ2-7; size: -; D: -; CDR3: CATRAGGSYEQYF; DNA: TGTGCCACTCGGGCAGGGGGGTCCTACGAGCAGTACTTC
V: TRBV7-2; J: TRBJ1-2; size: -; D: -; CDR3: CASSLGARGAYGYTF; DNA: TGTGCCAGCAGCTTAGGGGCGCGAGGGGCCTATGGCTACACCTTC
V: TRBV19; J: TRBJ1-2; size: -; D: -; CDR3: CASSIDRRYGYTF; DNA: TGTGCCAGTAGTATCGACAGGCGGTATGGCTACACCTTC
V: TRBV5-1; J: TRBJ1-1; size: -; D: -; CDR3: CASSSQGANTEAFF; DNA: TGCGCCAGCAGCTCACAGGGCGCGAACACTGAAGCTTTCTTT
V: TRBV30; J: TRBJ2-3; size: -; D: -; CDR3: CAWNGHRTDTQYF; DNA: TGTGCCTGGAACGGACACCGCACAGATACGCAGTATTTT
V: TRBV29-1; J: TRBJ1-1; size: few; D: -; CDR3: CSVVPGNTEAFF; DNA: TGCAGCGTTGTTCCAGGGAACACTGAAGCTTTCTTT
V: TRBV29-1; J: TRBJ2-3; size: -; D: -; CDR3: CSVDESSDTQYF; DNA: TGCAGCGTTGACGAGAGTTCGGATACGCAGTATTTT
V: TRBV14; J: TRBJ2-5; size: -; D: TRBD1; CDR3: CASSPRTGAGETQYF; DNA: TGTGCCAGCAGCCCACGGACAGGGGCGGGAGAGACCCAGTACTTC
V: TRBV28; J: TRBJ2-7; size: -; D: -; CDR3: CASIPDAKRRSSYEQYF; DNA: TGTGCCAGCATTCCCGACGCAAAACGAAGGTCCTCCTACGAGCAGTACTTC